The present TCR beta chain was sequenced within a study of cytomegalovirus exposure and HLA in healthy donors. In the study overall: In an early release, HLA-typed donors contributed tens of millions of unique TCR sequences.

With respect to this clone: The antigen is unknown. Sequence at one end of the junction differs from germline and may be a read error.

CDR1 and CDR2 from the germline V gene are SSHAT and FNYEAQ (reference sequence). The length of the CDR3 is 14 residues. In the PCR, 60 Vbeta and 13 Jbeta primers were used. The protocol was immunoSEQ multiplex PCR, while the TCRdb copy is restricted to in-frame clones and leaves out a portion. The sample consists of 75,000 to 95,000 clones, around 66% of them appearing once. Findings of the study overall: The sole available immune exposure information was CMV serostatus. Excluded were some V segments that proved indistinguishable, including TRBV6-2 and TRBV6-3.

The sequenced sample was PBMCs. This sequence was found in a man aged 30 to 39 in good health and CMV-seronegative. The chain uses TRBV7-7 and TRBJ2-1, with a weak D call TRBD2 (5 bases). The CDR3 spells CASSSRTLPDVQFF. In DNA, the CDR3 is TGTGCTAGCAGCTCTCGGACTCTACCAGATGTGCAGTTCTTC. Full variable domain (outside the CDR3, taken from reference TRBV7-7 and TRBJ2-1): GAGVSQSPRYKVTKRGQDVTLRCDPISSHATLYWYQQALGQGPEFLTYFNYEAQPDKSGLPSDRFSAERPEGSISTLTIQRTEQRDSAMYRCASSSRTLPDVQFFGPGTRLTVL.